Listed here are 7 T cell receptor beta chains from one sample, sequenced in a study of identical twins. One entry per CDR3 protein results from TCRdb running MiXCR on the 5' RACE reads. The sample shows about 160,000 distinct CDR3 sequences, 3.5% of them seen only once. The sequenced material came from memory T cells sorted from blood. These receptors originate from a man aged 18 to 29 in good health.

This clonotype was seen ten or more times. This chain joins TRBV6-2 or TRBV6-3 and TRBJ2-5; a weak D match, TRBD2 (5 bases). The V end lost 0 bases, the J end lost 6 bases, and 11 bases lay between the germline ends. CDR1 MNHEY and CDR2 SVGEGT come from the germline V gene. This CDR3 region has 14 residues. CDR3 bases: TGTGCCAGCAGTTACTCGACGGAGGCGAAGACCCAGTACTTC. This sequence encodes CASSYSTEAKTQYF.

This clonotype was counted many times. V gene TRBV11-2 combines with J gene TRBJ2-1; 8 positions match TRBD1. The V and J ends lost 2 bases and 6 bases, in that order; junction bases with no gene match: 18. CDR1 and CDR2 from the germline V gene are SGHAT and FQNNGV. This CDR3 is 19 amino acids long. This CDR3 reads CASSLFRGDRSVRGNEQFF. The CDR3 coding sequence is TGTGCCAGCAGCTTATTTAGGGGGGACAGGTCAGTTCGGGGCAATGAGCAGTTCTTC.

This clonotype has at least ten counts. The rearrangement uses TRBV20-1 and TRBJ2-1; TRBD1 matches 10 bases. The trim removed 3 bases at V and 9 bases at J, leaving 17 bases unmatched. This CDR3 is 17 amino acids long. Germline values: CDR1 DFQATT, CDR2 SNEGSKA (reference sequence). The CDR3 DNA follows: TGCAGTGCTAGGCCTTTCGCCGACAGGGGGCGCCTTGGTGAGCAGTTCTTC. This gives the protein CSARPFADRGRLGEQFF.

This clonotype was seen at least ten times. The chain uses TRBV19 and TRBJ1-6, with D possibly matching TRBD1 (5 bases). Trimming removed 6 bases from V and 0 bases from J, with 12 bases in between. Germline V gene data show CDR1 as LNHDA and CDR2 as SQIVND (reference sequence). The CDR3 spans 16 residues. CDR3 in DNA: TGTGCCAGTAGGAGGGGCTCGGCCTCCTATAATTCACCCCTCCACTTT. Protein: CASRRGSASYNSPLHF.

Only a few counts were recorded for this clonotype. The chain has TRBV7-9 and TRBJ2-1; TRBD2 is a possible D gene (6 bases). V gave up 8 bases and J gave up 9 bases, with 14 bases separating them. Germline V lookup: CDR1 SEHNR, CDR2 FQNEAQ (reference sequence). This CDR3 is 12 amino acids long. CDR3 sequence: CASDRRGGEQFF. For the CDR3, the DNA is TGTGCCAGCGACCGGCGGGGTGGTGAGCAGTTCTTC.

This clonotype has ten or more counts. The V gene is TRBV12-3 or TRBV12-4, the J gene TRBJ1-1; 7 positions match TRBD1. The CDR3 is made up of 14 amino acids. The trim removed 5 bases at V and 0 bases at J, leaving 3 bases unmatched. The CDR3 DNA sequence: TGTGCCAGCAGTCGACAGGGATTGAACACTGAAGCTTTCTTT. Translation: CASSRQGLNTEAFF.

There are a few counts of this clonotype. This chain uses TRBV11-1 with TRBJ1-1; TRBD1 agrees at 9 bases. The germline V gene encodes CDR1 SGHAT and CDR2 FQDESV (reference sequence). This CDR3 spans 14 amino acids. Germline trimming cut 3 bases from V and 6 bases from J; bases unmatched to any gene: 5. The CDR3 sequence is CASSFGTGLPEAFF. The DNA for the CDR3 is TGTGCCAGCAGCTTTGGGACAGGGCTCCCTGAAGCTTTCTTT. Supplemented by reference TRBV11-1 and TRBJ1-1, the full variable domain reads EAEVAQSPRYKITEKSQAVAFWCDPISGHATLYWYRQILGQGPELLVQFQDESVVDDSQLPKDRFSAERLKGVDSTLKIQPAELGDSAMYLCASSFGTGLPEAFFGQGTRLTVV.